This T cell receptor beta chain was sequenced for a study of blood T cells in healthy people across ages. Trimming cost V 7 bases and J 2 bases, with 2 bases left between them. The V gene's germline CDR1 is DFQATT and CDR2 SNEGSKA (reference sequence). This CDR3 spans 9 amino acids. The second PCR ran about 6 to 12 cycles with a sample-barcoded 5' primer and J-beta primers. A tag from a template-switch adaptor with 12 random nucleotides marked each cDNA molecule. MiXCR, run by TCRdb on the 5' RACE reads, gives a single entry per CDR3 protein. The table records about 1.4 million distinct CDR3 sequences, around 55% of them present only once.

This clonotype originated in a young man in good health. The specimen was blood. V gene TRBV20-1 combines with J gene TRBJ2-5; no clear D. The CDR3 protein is CSGQETQYF. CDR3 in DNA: TGCAGTGGACAAGAGACCCAGTACTTC.